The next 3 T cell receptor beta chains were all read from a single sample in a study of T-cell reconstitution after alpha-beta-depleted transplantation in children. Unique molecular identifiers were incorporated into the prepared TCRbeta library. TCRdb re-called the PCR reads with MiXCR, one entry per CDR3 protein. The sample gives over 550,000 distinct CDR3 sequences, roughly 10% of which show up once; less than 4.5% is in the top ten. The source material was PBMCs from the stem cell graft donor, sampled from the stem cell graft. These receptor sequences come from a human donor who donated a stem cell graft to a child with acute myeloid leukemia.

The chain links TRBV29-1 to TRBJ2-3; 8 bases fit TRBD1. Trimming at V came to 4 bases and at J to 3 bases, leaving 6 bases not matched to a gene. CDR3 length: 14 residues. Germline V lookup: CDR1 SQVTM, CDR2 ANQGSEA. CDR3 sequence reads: CSVGVTGVTDTQYF. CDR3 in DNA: TGCAGCGTTGGGGTGACAGGGGTAACAGATACGCAGTATTTT.

The DNA of the CDR3 is TGTGCCAGCAGCACGGAGGGAGGGGGCATTGGAAACACCATATATTTT. It translates to CASSTEGGGIGNTIYF. The chain uses TRBV9 and TRBJ1-3; 7 bases map to TRBD1. Trimming took 4 bases from V and 3 from J; bases not matched to a gene: 10. This CDR3 contains 16 residues. Germline loops: CDR1 SGDLS, CDR2 YYNGEE.

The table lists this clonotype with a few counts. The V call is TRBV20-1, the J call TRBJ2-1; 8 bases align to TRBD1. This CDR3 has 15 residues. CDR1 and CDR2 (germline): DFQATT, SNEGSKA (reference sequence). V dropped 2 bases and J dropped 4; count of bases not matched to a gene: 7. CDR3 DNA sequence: TGCAGTGCTAGACAGGGGGCTGGCCCTTACAATGAGCAGTTCTTC. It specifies CSARQGAGPYNEQFF.